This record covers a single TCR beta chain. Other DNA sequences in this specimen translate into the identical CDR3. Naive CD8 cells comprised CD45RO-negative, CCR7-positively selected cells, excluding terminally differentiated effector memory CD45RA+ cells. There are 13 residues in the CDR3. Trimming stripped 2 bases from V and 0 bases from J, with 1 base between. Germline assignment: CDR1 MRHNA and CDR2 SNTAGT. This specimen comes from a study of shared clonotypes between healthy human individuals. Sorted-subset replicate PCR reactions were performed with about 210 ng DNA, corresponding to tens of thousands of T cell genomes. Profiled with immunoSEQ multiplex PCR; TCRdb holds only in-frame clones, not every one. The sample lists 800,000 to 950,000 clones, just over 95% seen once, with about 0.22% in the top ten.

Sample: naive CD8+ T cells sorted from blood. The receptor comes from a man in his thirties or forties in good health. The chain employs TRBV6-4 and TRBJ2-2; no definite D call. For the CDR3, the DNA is TGTGCCAGCAGTGACACGAACACCGGGGAGCTGTTTTTT. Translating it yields CASSDTNTGELFF.